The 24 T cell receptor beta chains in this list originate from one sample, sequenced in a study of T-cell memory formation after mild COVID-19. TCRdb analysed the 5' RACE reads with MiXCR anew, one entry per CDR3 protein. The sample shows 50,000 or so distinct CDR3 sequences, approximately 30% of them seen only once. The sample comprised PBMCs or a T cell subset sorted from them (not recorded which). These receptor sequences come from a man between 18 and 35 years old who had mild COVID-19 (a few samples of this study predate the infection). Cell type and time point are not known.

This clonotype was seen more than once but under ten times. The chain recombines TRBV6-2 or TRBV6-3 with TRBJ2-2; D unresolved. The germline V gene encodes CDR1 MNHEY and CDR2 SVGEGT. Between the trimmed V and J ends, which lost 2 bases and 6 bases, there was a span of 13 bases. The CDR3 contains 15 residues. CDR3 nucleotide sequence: TGTGCCAGCAGTTACAGTATTTCCCCCCCCGGGGAGCTGTTTTTT. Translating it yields CASSYSISPPGELFF.

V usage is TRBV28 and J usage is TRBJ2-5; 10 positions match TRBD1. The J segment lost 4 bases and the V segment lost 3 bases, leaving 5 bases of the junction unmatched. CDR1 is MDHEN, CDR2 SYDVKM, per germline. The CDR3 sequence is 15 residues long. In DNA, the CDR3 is TGTGCCAGCAGTTTGGACAGGGGGGGAGGAGAGACCCAGTACTTC. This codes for CASSLDRGGGETQYF.

In DNA, the CDR3 is TGTGCCAGCAGCTTAGGGGGCCTTACGGATGGCTACACCTTC. Protein product: CASSLGGLTDGYTF. This chain uses TRBV7-8 with TRBJ1-2; D is possibly TRBD1 (5 bases). Germline CDR1 reads SGHVS; CDR2 reads FQNEAQ. V lost 1 base to trimming and J lost 6 bases, with 12 bases between them. The CDR3 loop spans 14 amino acids.

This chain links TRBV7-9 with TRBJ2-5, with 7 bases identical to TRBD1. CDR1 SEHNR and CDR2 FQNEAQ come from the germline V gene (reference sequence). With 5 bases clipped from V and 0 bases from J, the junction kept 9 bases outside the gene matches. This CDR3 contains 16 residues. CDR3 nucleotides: TGTGCCAGCAGCGAACAGGGGACACCGTACCAAGAGACCCAGTACTTC. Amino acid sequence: CASSEQGTPYQETQYF.

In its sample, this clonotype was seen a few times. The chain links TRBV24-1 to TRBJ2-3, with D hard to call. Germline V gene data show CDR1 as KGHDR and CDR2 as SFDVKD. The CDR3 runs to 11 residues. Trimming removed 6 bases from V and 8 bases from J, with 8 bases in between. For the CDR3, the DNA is TGTGCCACCAGTCAAAGTGGTACGCAGTATTTT. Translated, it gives CATSQSGTQYF.

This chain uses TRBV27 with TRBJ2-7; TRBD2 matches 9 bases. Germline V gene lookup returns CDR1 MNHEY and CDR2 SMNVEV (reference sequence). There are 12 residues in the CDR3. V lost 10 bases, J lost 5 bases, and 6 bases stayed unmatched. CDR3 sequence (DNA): TGTGCCACCAAGCGGGGGGCGGACGAGCAGTACTTC. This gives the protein CATKRGADEQYF.

The CDR3 DNA follows: TGTGCCAGCAGCTTAGCGGGACCTGGTAAATCGTTGCGCAATGAGCAGTTCTTC. Encoded protein: CASSLAGPGKSLRNEQFF. The chain links TRBV7-2 to TRBJ2-1; either TRBD1 or TRBD2 may supply D (5 bases each). From germline, CDR1 is SGHTA and CDR2 FQGNSA. This CDR3 contains 18 residues. V was shortened by 0 bases and J by 6 bases, with 21 bases between the two germline ends.

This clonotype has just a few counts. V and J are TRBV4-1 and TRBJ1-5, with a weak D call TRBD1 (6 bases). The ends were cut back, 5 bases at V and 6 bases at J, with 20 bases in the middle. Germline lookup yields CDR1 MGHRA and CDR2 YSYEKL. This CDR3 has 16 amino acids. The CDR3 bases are TGCGCCAGCAGCTTTAACAGGGCGGAGGGAGGTCAGCCCCAGCATTTT. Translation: CASSFNRAEGGQPQHF.

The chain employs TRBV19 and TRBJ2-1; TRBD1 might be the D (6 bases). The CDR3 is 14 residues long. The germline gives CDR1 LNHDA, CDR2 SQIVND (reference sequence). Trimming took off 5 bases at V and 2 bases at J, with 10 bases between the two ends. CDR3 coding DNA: TGTGCCAGTAGTCCCTGGGACACCTACAATGAGCAGTTCTTC. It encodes CASSPWDTYNEQFF.

The chain's CDR3 is CAWSGGQGYGYTF. In DNA form, the CDR3 reads TGTGCCTGGAGTGGCGGACAGGGGTATGGCTACACCTTC. The chain couples TRBV30 to TRBJ1-2, with 9 positions matching TRBD1. Germline V gene lookup returns CDR1 GTSNPN and CDR2 SVGIG (reference sequence). This CDR3 contains 13 residues. Germline trimming cut 1 base from V and 5 bases from J; bases unmatched to any gene: 2.

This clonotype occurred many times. The CDR3 DNA sequence: TGCAGCGTTGGAAGGGGGGGCACTGAAGCTTTCTTT. Its translation is CSVGRGGTEAFF. This chain connects TRBV29-1 to TRBJ1-1, with D perhaps TRBD1 (6 bases). CDR1 and CDR2 (germline): SQVTM, ANQGSEA. Trimming took off 4 bases at V and 4 bases at J, with 10 bases between the two ends. The length of the CDR3 is 12 residues.

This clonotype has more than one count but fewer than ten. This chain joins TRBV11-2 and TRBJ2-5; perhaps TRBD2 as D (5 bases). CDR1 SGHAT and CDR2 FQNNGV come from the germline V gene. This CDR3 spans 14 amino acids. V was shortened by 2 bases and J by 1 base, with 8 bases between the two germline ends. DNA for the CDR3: TGTGCCAGCAGCTTATTCCGGGGCCAAGAGACCCAGTACTTC. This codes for CASSLFRGQETQYF.

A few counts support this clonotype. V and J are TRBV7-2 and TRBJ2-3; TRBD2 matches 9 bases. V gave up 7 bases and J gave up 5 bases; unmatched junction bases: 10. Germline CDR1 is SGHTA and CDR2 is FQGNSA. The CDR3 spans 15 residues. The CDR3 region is CASTAAGGPVDTQYF. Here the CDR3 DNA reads TGTGCCAGCACCGCCGCGGGGGGGCCGGTAGATACGCAGTATTTT. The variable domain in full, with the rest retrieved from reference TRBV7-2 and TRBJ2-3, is GAGVSQSPSNKVTEKGKDVELRCDPISGHTALYWYRQSLGQGLEFLIYFQGNSAPDKSGLPSDRFSAERTGGSVSTLTIQRTQQEDSAVYLCASTAAGGPVDTQYFGPGTRLTVL.

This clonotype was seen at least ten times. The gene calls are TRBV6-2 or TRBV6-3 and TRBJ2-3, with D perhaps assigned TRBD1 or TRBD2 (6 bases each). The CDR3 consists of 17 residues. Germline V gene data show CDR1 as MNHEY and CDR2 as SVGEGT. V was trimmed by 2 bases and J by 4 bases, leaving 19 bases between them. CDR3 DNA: TGTGCCAGCAGTTACGCGTCCGGTTGGGGGGCCTCAGATACGCAGTATTTT. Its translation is CASSYASGWGASDTQYF.

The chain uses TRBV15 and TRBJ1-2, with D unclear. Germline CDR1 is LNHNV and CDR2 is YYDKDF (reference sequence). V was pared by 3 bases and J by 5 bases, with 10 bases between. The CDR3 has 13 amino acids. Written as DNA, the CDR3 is TGTGCCACCAGCAGCCCAGAGAGATATGGCTACACCTTC. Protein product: CATSSPERYGYTF.

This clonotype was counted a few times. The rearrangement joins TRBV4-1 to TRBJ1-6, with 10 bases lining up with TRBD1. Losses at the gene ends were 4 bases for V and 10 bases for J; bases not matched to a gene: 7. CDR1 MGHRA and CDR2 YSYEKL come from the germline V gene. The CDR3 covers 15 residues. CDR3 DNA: TGCGCCAGCAGCCTCCGGACAGGGGGAGAGTCACCCCTCCACTTT. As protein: CASSLRTGGESPLHF.

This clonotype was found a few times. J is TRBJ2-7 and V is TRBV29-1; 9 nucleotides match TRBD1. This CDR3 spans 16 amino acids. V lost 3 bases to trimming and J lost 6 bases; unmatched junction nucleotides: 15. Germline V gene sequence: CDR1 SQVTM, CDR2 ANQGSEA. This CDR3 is CSVEGVPGTGFSEQYF. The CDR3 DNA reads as TGCAGCGTTGAGGGGGTTCCGGGGACAGGGTTCTCCGAGCAGTACTTC.

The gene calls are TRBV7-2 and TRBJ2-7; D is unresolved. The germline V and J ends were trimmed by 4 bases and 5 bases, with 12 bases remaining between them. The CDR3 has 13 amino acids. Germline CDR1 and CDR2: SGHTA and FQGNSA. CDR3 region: CASSYSPLNEQYV. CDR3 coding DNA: TGTGCCAGCAGCTACTCACCCCTGAACGAGCAGTACGTC.

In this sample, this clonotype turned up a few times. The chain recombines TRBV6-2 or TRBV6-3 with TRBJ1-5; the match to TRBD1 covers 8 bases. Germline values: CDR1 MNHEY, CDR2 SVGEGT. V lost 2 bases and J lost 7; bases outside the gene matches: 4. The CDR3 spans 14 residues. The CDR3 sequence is CASSYGRGLQPQHF. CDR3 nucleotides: TGTGCCAGCAGTTACGGCAGGGGGCTCCAGCCCCAGCATTTT.

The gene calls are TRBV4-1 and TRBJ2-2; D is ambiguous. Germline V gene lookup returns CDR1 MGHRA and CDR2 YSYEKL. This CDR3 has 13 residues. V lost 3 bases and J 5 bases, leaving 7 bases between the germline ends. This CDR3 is CASSQGGTGELFF. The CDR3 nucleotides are TGCGCCAGCAGCCAGGGTGGGACCGGGGAGCTGTTTTTT.

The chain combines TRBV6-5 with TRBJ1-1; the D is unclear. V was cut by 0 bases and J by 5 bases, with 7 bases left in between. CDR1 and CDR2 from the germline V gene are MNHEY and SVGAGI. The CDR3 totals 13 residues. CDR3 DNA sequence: TGTGCCAGCAGTTACTCGGCTGGGACTGAAGCTTTCTTT. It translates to CASSYSAGTEAFF.

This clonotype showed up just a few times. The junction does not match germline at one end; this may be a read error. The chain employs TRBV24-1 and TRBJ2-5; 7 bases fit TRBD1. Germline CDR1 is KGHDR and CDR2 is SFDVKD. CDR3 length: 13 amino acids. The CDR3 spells CATSDSKGTAHTF. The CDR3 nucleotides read TGTGCCACCAGTGATTCCAAGGGGACAGCTCACACCTTC.

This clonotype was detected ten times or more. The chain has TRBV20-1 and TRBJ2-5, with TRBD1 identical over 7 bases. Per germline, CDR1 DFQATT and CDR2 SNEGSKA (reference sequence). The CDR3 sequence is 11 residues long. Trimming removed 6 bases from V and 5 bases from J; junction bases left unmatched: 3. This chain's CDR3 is CSAIRGETQYF. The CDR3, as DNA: TGCAGTGCAATCAGGGGGGAGACCCAGTACTTC.

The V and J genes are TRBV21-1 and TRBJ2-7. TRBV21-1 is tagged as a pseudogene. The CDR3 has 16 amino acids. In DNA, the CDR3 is TGTGCCAGCAGCAAAGCGCCAAGGGGGATCCCCTACGAGCAGTACGTC. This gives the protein CASSKAPRGIPYEQYV.